These 27 T cell receptor beta chains share one sample of origin, sequenced in a study of CD8 T cells in Susac syndrome. An amount of RNA that ranged from about 0.45 to 1 ug was reverse transcribed with random hexamers. TCRdb reanalysed the immunoSEQ multiplex PCR reads using MiXCR and keeps one entry per CDR3 protein. The sample records about 210,000 distinct CDR3 sequences, approximately 94% being singletons. Sequences were obtained from CD4+ T cells from PBMCs. The receptors originated from a human donor with Susac syndrome.

This chain uses TRBV20-1 with TRBJ1-1; a weak D match, TRBD1 (5 bases). V gave up 3 bases and J gave up 3 bases, with 17 bases separating them. The CDR3 is made up of 15 amino acids. Germline V gene sequence: CDR1 DFQATT, CDR2 SNEGSKA (reference sequence). The CDR3 DNA reads TGCAGTGCTAGCTGGGGGGGGAGTGCGGACACTGAAGCTTTCTTT. Its protein is CSASWGGSADTEAFF.

The V gene is TRBV15, the J gene TRBJ2-4; D not certain. V dropped 1 base and J dropped 0 bases, with 7 bases sitting between them. This CDR3 spans 15 amino acids. Germline lookup yields CDR1 LNHNV and CDR2 YYDKDF (reference sequence). CDR3 sequence reads: CATSRVGLAKNIQYF. As DNA, the CDR3 is TGTGCCACCAGCAGAGTGGGTTTAGCCAAAAACATTCAGTACTTC.

The chain recombines TRBV20-1 with TRBJ1-5, with TRBD1 as a possible D gene (6 bases). This CDR3 spans 16 amino acids. The germline gives CDR1 DFQATT, CDR2 SNEGSKA (reference sequence). V dropped 4 bases and J dropped 0 bases, with 16 bases sitting between them. CDR3 sequence: CSATRGQGYSNQPQHF. The DNA of the CDR3 is TGCAGTGCTACAAGAGGTCAGGGGTATAGCAATCAGCCCCAGCATTTT.

This chain joins TRBV12-3 or TRBV12-4 and TRBJ1-2; a weak D match, TRBD1 (5 bases). The CDR3 totals 13 residues. Trimming took 6 bases from V and 0 from J, leaving 8 bases between them. Here the CDR3 reads CASRRTPNYGYTF. The CDR3 DNA is TGTGCCAGCAGGCGGACACCTAACTATGGCTACACCTTC.

This rearrangement joins TRBV5-6 to TRBJ1-5, with D maybe TRBD1 (6 bases). The CDR3 covers 13 residues. The V gene lost 4 bases and the J gene lost 9 bases, with 14 bases spanning the gap. Germline V gene sequence: CDR1 SGHDT, CDR2 YYEEEE. As DNA, the CDR3 is TGTGCCAGCAGCGCAATCAGGGGAGGGCCCCAGCATTTT. Amino acid sequence: CASSAIRGGPQHF. Based on the CDR3 plus reference TRBV5-6 and TRBJ1-5, the full variable domain is DAGVTQSPTHLIKTRGQQVTLRCSPKSGHDTVSWYQQALGQGPQFIFQYYEEEERQRGNFPDRFSGHQFPNYSSELNVNALLLGDSALYLCASSAIRGGPQHFGDGTRLSIL.

This chain joins TRBV5-1 and TRBJ2-5; 11 bases match TRBD2. The CDR3 totals 18 residues. V was clipped by 1 base and J by 4 bases; unmatched bases: 12. Looked up from germline, CDR1 is SGHRS and CDR2 is YFSETQ. The CDR3 here is CASSLYLSGGARGETQYF. In nucleotides, the CDR3 is TGCGCCAGCAGCTTGTATCTTAGCGGGGGGGCCAGGGGAGAGACCCAGTACTTC.

The J gene is TRBJ2-3, the V gene TRBV20-1, with unresolved D. The length of the CDR3 is 11 residues. V lost 6 bases and J lost 6, with 10 bases in between. CDR1 and CDR2 (germline): DFQATT, SNEGSKA (reference sequence). For the CDR3, the DNA is TGCAGTGCGCGACCCGGGGATACGCAGTATTTT. It translates to CSARPGDTQYF.

This clonotype was seen just once. This chain joins TRBV20-1 and TRBJ1-5; D gene ambiguous. The CDR3 is 14 amino acids. Trimming pared 2 bases from V and 9 bases from J, leaving 17 bases between. Germline loops: CDR1 DFQATT, CDR2 SNEGSKA (reference sequence). The CDR3 sequence is CSARPEADAGPQHF. The DNA of the CDR3 is TGCAGTGCTAGACCAGAGGCGGACGCCGGGCCCCAGCATTTT.

The chain combines TRBV7-6 with TRBJ2-3, with D maybe TRBD2 (6 bases). CDR1 is SGHVS and CDR2 is FNYEAQ in the germline V gene. The V end was cut by 2 bases, the J end by 3 bases, with 12 bases between. CDR3 length: 15 amino acids. The DNA for the CDR3 is TGTGCCAGCAGCTTAAGTCGCGGGGCAACAGATACGCAGTATTTT. Protein product: CASSLSRGATDTQYF.

The chain joins TRBV27 to TRBJ1-2; tentatively, D is TRBD1 (5 bases). Trimming removed 6 bases from V and 2 bases from J, with 13 bases in between. CDR3 length: 14 amino acids. CDR1 and CDR2 (germline): MNHEY, SMNVEV (reference sequence). The CDR3 coding sequence is TGTGCCAGCAGGGGGCAGGGCCTAAACTATGGCTACACCTTC. The encoded protein is CASRGQGLNYGYTF.

This chain links TRBV6-1 with TRBJ1-1; D possibly corresponds to TRBD1 (5 bases). The CDR3 is 15 amino acids. In germline, CDR1 is MNHNS, CDR2 SASEGT. Trimming removed 7 bases from V and 4 bases from J, with 19 bases in between. CDR3 protein: CASTENRFMVTEAFF. The CDR3 DNA reads as TGTGCCAGCACCGAAAACAGGTTTATGGTCACTGAAGCTTTCTTT.

This chain uses TRBV6-1 with TRBJ1-2; 8 nucleotides agree with TRBD1. With 7 bases clipped from V and 7 bases from J, the junction kept 17 bases outside the gene matches. Germline-derived CDR1 and CDR2 are MNHNS and SASEGT. The CDR3 spans 16 residues. CDR3 sequence reads: CASTLNGQGRGGGYTF. The CDR3 coding sequence is TGTGCCAGCACCCTCAATGGACAGGGTCGGGGCGGTGGCTACACCTTC.

The rearrangement joins TRBV20-1 to TRBJ2-4; TRBD1 agrees at 9 bases. V lost 5 bases, J lost 8 bases, and 7 bases stayed unmatched. Germline CDR1 and CDR2: DFQATT and SNEGSKA (reference sequence). The CDR3 is made up of 13 amino acids. This chain's CDR3 is CSAGGQGRDIQYF. The CDR3 DNA follows: TGCAGTGCTGGAGGACAGGGGCGGGACATTCAGTACTTC.

This clonotype was observed a single time. The chain uses TRBV30 and TRBJ2-1, with a weak D call TRBD1 (6 bases). The CDR3 runs 17 residues. Germline lookup yields CDR1 GTSNPN and CDR2 SVGIG (reference sequence). Trimming took 3 bases from V and 0 from J, leaving 18 bases between them. The CDR3 protein is CAWSGTATGLSYNEQFF. The CDR3 DNA is TGTGCCTGGAGCGGCACGGCGACAGGACTCTCCTACAATGAGCAGTTCTTC. Full variable domain (outside the CDR3, taken from reference TRBV30 and TRBJ2-1): SQTIHQWPATLVQPVGSPLSLECTVEGTSNPNLYWYRQAAGRGLQLLFYSVGIGQISSEVPQNLSASRPQDRQFILSSKKLLLSDSGFYLCAWSGTATGLSYNEQFFGPGTRLTVL.

This chain links TRBV6-4 with TRBJ2-2, with 10 positions matching TRBD2. Per the germline V gene, CDR1 is MRHNA and CDR2 is SNTAGT. The CDR3 spans 14 residues. Trimming cost V 6 bases and J 5 bases; bases outside gene matches: 3. For the CDR3, the DNA is TGTGCCAGCAGCAAGCGGGAGGGGACCGGGGAGCTGTTTTTT. This codes for CASSKREGTGELFF.

The rearrangement links TRBV16 to TRBJ1-2; D call uncertain. The CDR3 loop spans 13 amino acids. V was shortened by 0 bases and J by 9 bases, with 11 bases between the two germline ends. Germline CDR1 KGHSY, CDR2 FQNENV. The CDR3 nucleotides read TGTGCCAGCAGCCAATCCTCCGAGACGAGCTACACCTTC. Translating gives CASSQSSETSYTF.

V gene TRBV9 combines with J gene TRBJ2-5; 11 nucleotides match TRBD1. Per the germline V gene, CDR1 is SGDLS and CDR2 is YYNGEE. The CDR3 runs 17 residues. After removal of 4 bases from V and 3 bases from J, the junction contained 11 bases not matched to a gene. CDR3 amino acids: CASSPRLRTGGEETQYF. The CDR3 DNA is TGTGCCAGCAGCCCGAGGCTCCGGACAGGGGGCGAAGAGACCCAGTACTTC.

The chain joins TRBV9 to TRBJ1-4; D is ambiguous. V was cut by 1 base and J by 5 bases, with 9 bases left in between. CDR1 SGDLS and CDR2 YYNGEE come from the germline V gene. This CDR3 has 14 residues. DNA of the CDR3: TGTGCCAGCAGCGTATCCAACTCCAATGAAAAACTGTTTTTT. Translated: CASSVSNSNEKLFF.

The chain is built from TRBV12-3 or TRBV12-4 and TRBJ2-3, with D perhaps TRBD1 or TRBD2 (5 bases each). The V gene lost 3 bases and the J gene lost 2 bases, with 12 bases spanning the gap. There are 15 residues in the CDR3. CDR3 region: CASSFRDGNTDTQYF. For the CDR3, the DNA is TGTGCCAGCAGTTTCCGGGACGGGAACACAGATACGCAGTATTTT.

The chain couples TRBV2 to TRBJ1-4; D gene unclear. CDR1 is SNHLY, CDR2 FYNNEI, per germline. This CDR3 contains 13 residues. The V end was cut by 5 bases, the J end by 8 bases, with 12 bases between. Written as DNA, the CDR3 is TGTGCCAGCAGTCTCGTCCGAGGGGAAAAACTGTTTTTT. This translates into CASSLVRGEKLFF.

The chain links TRBV7-6 to TRBJ1-6, with D possibly TRBD1 on 5 matching bases. CDR1 and CDR2 (germline): SGHVS, FNYEAQ. This CDR3 spans 16 amino acids. V lost 0 bases and J 5 bases, leaving 11 bases between the germline ends. The CDR3 sequence is CASSLAPGGNNSPLHF. The DNA for the CDR3 is TGTGCCAGCAGCTTAGCTCCGGGGGGGAATAATTCACCCCTCCACTTT.

The chain combines TRBV7-2 with TRBJ1-6, with a possible D match to TRBD1 (5 bases). This CDR3 contains 16 residues. Looked up from germline, CDR1 is SGHTA and CDR2 is FQGNSA. The V and J ends lost 2 bases and 10 bases respectively, with 18 bases between them. The CDR3, as DNA: TGTGCCAGCAGCTTACGTGGGGCAGGGAGAGGCTCACCCCTCCACTTT. Translation: CASSLRGAGRGSPLHF. Looking up the rest from reference TRBV7-2 and TRBJ1-6 gives the full variable domain: GAGVSQSPSNKVTEKGKDVELRCDPISGHTALYWYRQSLGQGLEFLIYFQGNSAPDKSGLPSDRFSAERTGGSVSTLTIQRTQQEDSAVYLCASSLRGAGRGSPLHFGNGTRLTVT.

The chain uses TRBV12-2 and TRBJ1-6; the table's D call, TRBD1, was not checked against the DNA. TRBV12-2 is shown as a pseudogene. The CDR3 covers 17 residues. CDR3 region: CASRLIPRRRYNSPLHF. DNA for the CDR3: TGTGCAAGTCGCTTAATCCCTAGGCGGCGCTATAATTCACCCCTCCACTTT.

The chain is built from TRBV6-6 and TRBJ2-5; unclear D gene. Per germline, CDR1 MNHNY and CDR2 SVGAGI (reference sequence). Trimming left V 2 bases short and J 12 bases short, with 10 bases between. The CDR3 contains 11 residues. In nucleotides, the CDR3 is TGTGCCAGCAGTTACGAAGGACCTGAGTACTTC. This codes for CASSYEGPEYF.

The chain combines TRBV14 with TRBJ1-5, with D maybe TRBD1 (5 bases). The V end was cut by 4 bases, the J end by 9 bases, with 13 bases between. Germline assignment: CDR1 SGHDN and CDR2 FVKESK. This CDR3 is built from 13 residues. For the CDR3, the DNA is TGTGCCAGCAGCCCAAGGACCGGGGGGCCCCAGCATTTT. This codes for CASSPRTGGPQHF.

The chain couples TRBV5-1 to TRBJ1-2, with 7 bases identical to TRBD1. V was clipped by 0 bases and J by 1 base; unmatched bases: 3. This CDR3 is built from 15 residues. Germline-derived CDR1 and CDR2 are SGHRS and YFSETQ. CDR3 DNA sequence: TGCGCCAGCAGCTTGGCGAACAGGGGTAACTATGGCTACACCTTC. Residues: CASSLANRGNYGYTF.

The chain couples TRBV3-1 to TRBJ1-5; D call uncertain. V shed 1 base and J shed 1 base, with 14 bases lying between them. This CDR3 is 17 amino acids long. Germline assignment: CDR1 LGHDT and CDR2 YNNKEL (reference sequence). The CDR3 bases are TGTGCCAGCAGCCAAGGGCACGGAGACGCAAGCAATCAGCCCCAGCATTTT. This codes for CASSQGHGDASNQPQHF.